Following are 25 T cell receptor beta chains from one sample sequenced in a study of blood T cell repertoires in COVID-19. Generated by immunoSEQ multiplex PCR, the TCRdb table keeps only in-frame clones and is missing some. The data show 200,000 or so clones, with 86% seen just once and roughly 3.4% held by the top ten. The sample comprised PBMCs or T cells enriched from blood (not recorded which). The receptors derive from a woman in her thirties or forties with acute COVID-19.

The rearrangement joins TRBV18 to TRBJ2-5, with D tentatively TRBD1 (6 bases). Deletions cut 4 bases from V and 1 base from J, with 10 bases between. Per the germline V gene, CDR1 is KGHSH and CDR2 is LQKENI. The CDR3 is 14 residues long. DNA of the CDR3: TGTGCCAGCTCACTTACAGGGTTCCAAGAGACCCAGTACTTC. This codes for CASSLTGFQETQYF.

As regards this clone: An end of the junction does not agree with germline; a read error may underlie this. The chain couples TRBV7-2 to TRBJ1-2; D is ambiguous. The CDR3 spans 16 residues. The V gene's germline CDR1 is SGHTA and CDR2 FQGNSA. This CDR3 is CASSLAGGPLFNGYTF. In DNA, the CDR3 is TGTGCCAGCAGCTTAGCGGGAGGACCCCTGTTCAATGGTTACACCTTC.

V usage is TRBV11-1 and J usage is TRBJ2-1, with unresolved D. Deletions cut 5 bases from V and 5 bases from J, with 7 bases between. CDR1 is SGHAT, CDR2 FQDESV, per germline (reference sequence). This CDR3 spans 12 amino acids. CDR3 in amino acids: CASSPLDNEQFF. The CDR3 coding sequence is TGTGCCAGCAGCCCTTTAGACAATGAGCAGTTCTTC.

This chain uses TRBV3-1 (or the pseudogene TRBV3-2) with TRBJ1-3, with 10 bases lining up with TRBD1. The CDR3 runs 15 residues. The V segment lost 6 bases and the J segment 4 bases; nucleotides outside the gene matches: 6. Per germline, CDR1 LGHDT and CDR2 YNNKEL (reference sequence). CDR3 nucleotides: TGTGCCAGCAGGGCCGGGACAGGGGAGGGAAACACCATATATTTT. Its protein is CASRAGTGEGNTIYF.

The rearrangement joins TRBV21-1 to TRBJ1-1. TRBV21-1 is assigned pseudogene status. The length of the CDR3 is 12 residues. DNA for the CDR3: TGTGCCAGCATCGGGGAGAGGACTGAAGCTTTCTTT. Its protein is CASIGERTEAFF.

This sequence joins TRBV2 and TRBJ2-5; D ambiguous. This CDR3 region has 11 residues. V lost 5 bases to trimming and J lost 2 bases, with 3 bases between them. CDR1 and CDR2 (germline): SNHLY, FYNNEI. The CDR3 DNA is TGTGCCAGCAGTCCGCAAGAGACCCAGTACTTC. It is translated as CASSPQETQYF.

The CDR3 nucleotides read TGTGCCAGCAGTTCGGGGACAGGACGAGAAAAACTGTTTTTT. This gives the protein CASSSGTGREKLFF. V is TRBV6-6 and J is TRBJ1-4, with TRBD1 identical over 8 bases. Looked up from germline, CDR1 is MNHNY and CDR2 is SVGAGI (reference sequence). The CDR3 loop spans 14 amino acids. Germline trimming cut 4 bases from V and 8 bases from J; bases unmatched to any gene: 6.

The V call is TRBV11-2, the J call TRBJ2-5; TRBD1 agrees at 9 bases. Per the germline V gene, CDR1 is SGHAT and CDR2 is FQNNGV. V shed 6 bases, J shed 7 bases, and the junction held 9 bases outside the gene matches. The CDR3 covers 14 residues. CDR3 loop: CASSLQGAQSTQYF. Written as DNA, the CDR3 is TGTGCCAGCAGTTTACAGGGGGCGCAGTCGACCCAGTACTTC.

A note on this clone: A read error may account for a junction end that differs from germline. The V and J genes are TRBV24-1 and TRBJ2-1; 8 positions match TRBD2. CDR1 and CDR2 from the germline V gene are KGHDR and SFDVKD. The CDR3 covers 17 residues. Here the CDR3 DNA reads TGTGCCACCAGTGACTCCGGGGGGGCCTGGTCCTACGATGAGCAGTTCTTC. This sequence encodes CATSDSGGAWSYDEQFF.

This clone was found once. The V gene is TRBV5-8, the J gene TRBJ1-5, with D possibly matching TRBD1 (5 bases). Per germline, CDR1 SGHTS and CDR2 YDEGEE. V shed 0 bases and J shed 6 bases, with 7 bases lying between them. This CDR3 is built from 13 residues. CDR3 amino acids: CASSLEGPQPQHF. The CDR3 coding sequence is TGTGCCAGCAGCTTGGAGGGGCCTCAGCCCCAGCATTTT.

The CDR3 region has the DNA TGTGCCAGCAGTACTTACCTAGCGGGGGGGCCCGAGACCCAGTACTTC. This gives the protein CASSTYLAGGPETQYF. The chain is built from TRBV27 and TRBJ2-5; 12 nucleotides line up with TRBD2. The germline CDR1 and CDR2 sequences are MNHEY and SMNVEV (reference sequence). J was trimmed by 5 bases and V by 5 bases; bases with no gene match: 9. CDR3 length: 16 amino acids.

The chain carries TRBV19 and TRBJ2-7; 8 bases map to TRBD2. The CDR3 consists of 21 residues. J was trimmed by 0 bases and V by 2 bases; bases with no gene match: 21. Looked up from germline, CDR1 is LNHDA and CDR2 is SQIVND (reference sequence). The CDR3 DNA is TGTGCCAGTAGTATAAAGGCGCGGGGGGTCCTCCCCGCCCTCAGCTCCTACGAGCAGTACTTC. As protein: CASSIKARGVLPALSSYEQYF.

The chain combines TRBV5-4 with TRBJ1-2, with D tentatively TRBD1 (6 bases). CDR1 and CDR2 from the germline V gene are SGHNT and YYREEE (reference sequence). The CDR3 totals 13 residues. The V gene lost 4 bases and the J gene lost 5 bases, with 12 bases spanning the gap. The CDR3: CASSPRGAYGYTF. The DNA for the CDR3 is TGTGCCAGCAGCCCCCGGGGGGCTTATGGCTACACCTTC.

The CDR3 bases are TGTGCCAGCAGTTACTCGGGGGCGGCGGGAAACACCATATATTTT. It translates to CASSYSGAAGNTIYF. This chain connects TRBV6-6 to TRBJ1-3, with D tentatively TRBD1 (6 bases). CDR3 length equals 15 residues. Trimming took 0 bases from V and 4 from J, leaving 10 bases between them. CDR1 MNHNY and CDR2 SVGAGI come from the germline V gene (reference sequence).

The CDR3 nucleotides read TGTGCCATCAGTGAGTCGAATGGAGGGATGGTCGGGCCCTCCTACAATGAGCAGTTCTTC. Translated, it gives CAISESNGGMVGPSYNEQFF. The rearrangement links TRBV10-3 to TRBJ2-1; a weak D match, TRBD2 (6 bases). Germline CDR1 ENHRY, CDR2 SYGVKD. This CDR3 has 20 amino acids. Trimming shortened V by 0 bases and J by 0 bases, and 21 bases separated the two germline ends.

The chain links TRBV10-2 to TRBJ1-1; TRBD1 is a possible D gene (6 bases). Trimming took 4 bases from V and 6 from J, leaving 15 bases between them. This CDR3 is 14 amino acids long. Germline V CDR1 and CDR2: WSHSY, SAAADI. The CDR3 reads CASSASDSMAEAFF. CDR3 coding DNA: TGCGCCAGCAGTGCCTCGGACAGTATGGCTGAAGCTTTCTTT.

This chain connects TRBV29-1 to TRBJ1-2; D is uncertain. The CDR3 is made up of 12 amino acids. The germline V gene has CDR1 SQVTM and CDR2 ANQGSEA. Trimming left V 5 bases short and J 8 bases short, with 15 bases between. This CDR3 reads CSVPDTRGGYTF. The CDR3 nucleotides read TGCAGCGTTCCCGACACCCGCGGGGGCTACACCTTC.

The count of this clone is one. The chain uses TRBV27 and TRBJ1-6; D is unclear. V was trimmed by 3 bases and J by 6 bases, leaving 9 bases between them. This CDR3 is built from 14 residues. The germline gives CDR1 MNHEY, CDR2 SMNVEV (reference sequence). CDR3 in DNA: TGTGCCAGCAGTTTGAGTAGATCTAATTCACCCCTCCACTTT. Its translation is CASSLSRSNSPLHF.

Written as DNA, the CDR3 is TGTGCCAGCAGCGGGATAGGAGGTGGGGGGACAGATACGCAGTATTTT. This gives the protein CASSGIGGGGTDTQYF. This sequence joins TRBV9 and TRBJ2-3; D might be TRBD2 (6 bases). Trimming pared 3 bases from V and 3 bases from J, leaving 17 bases between. There are 16 residues in the CDR3. Germline loops: CDR1 SGDLS, CDR2 YYNGEE.

The chain is built from TRBV9 and TRBJ2-1, with no clear D. V was cut by 3 bases and J by 9 bases, with 7 bases left in between. CDR3 length: 11 residues. CDR1 is SGDLS, CDR2 YYNGEE, per germline. CDR3 sequence: CASSDSSEQFF. The CDR3 nucleotides are TGTGCCAGCAGCGACTCGTCTGAGCAGTTCTTC.

This clone was seen just once. The gene calls are TRBV5-6 and TRBJ2-7; D may be TRBD1 (6 bases). The CDR3 sequence is 12 residues long. CDR1 is SGHDT and CDR2 is YYEEEE in the germline V gene. V dropped 3 bases and J dropped 7 bases, with 11 bases sitting between them. The CDR3 loop reads CASSSYREEQYF. CDR3 DNA sequence: TGTGCCAGCAGCTCCTACAGGGAAGAGCAGTACTTC.

This chain links TRBV29-1 with TRBJ1-1; tentative D call: TRBD1 (5 bases). The CDR3 is 13 amino acids. Per germline, CDR1 SQVTM and CDR2 ANQGSEA. The V end lost 7 bases, the J end lost 0 bases, and 12 bases lay between the germline ends. The CDR3, as DNA: TGCAGCGGGGAAACAGGAGTGAACACTGAAGCTTTCTTT. This gives the protein CSGETGVNTEAFF. The complete variable domain, with remaining parts taken from reference TRBV29-1 and TRBJ1-1, reads SAVISQKPSRDICQRGTSLTIQCQVDSQVTMMFWYRQQPGQSLTLIATANQGSEATYESGFVIDKFPISRPNLTFSTLTVSNMSPEDSSIYLCSGETGVNTEAFFGQGTRLTVV.

The chain combines TRBV7-2 with TRBJ2-5; the D gene is possibly TRBD1 (6 bases). Per the germline V gene, CDR1 is SGHTA and CDR2 is FQGNSA. V lost 5 bases to trimming and J lost 10 bases, with 17 bases between them. CDR3 length equals 13 residues. The CDR3 DNA reads TGTGCCAGCAGCAACAGGGTGAGGGGGATCCAGTACTTC. This gives the protein CASSNRVRGIQYF.

This clone has just one count. The rearrangement links TRBV30 to TRBJ1-2, with 9 bases that match TRBD1. With V trimmed by 0 bases and J by 7 bases, 3 bases remained unmatched. The CDR3 has 13 amino acids. From germline, CDR1 is GTSNPN and CDR2 SVGIG (reference sequence). The CDR3 nucleotides read TGTGCCTGGAGTGTACAGGGGGCCTCTGGCTACACCTTC. It encodes CAWSVQGASGYTF.

This clone has a handful of counts. The gene calls are TRBV5-1 and TRBJ2-7, with 8 bases that match TRBD1. Germline assignment: CDR1 SGHRS and CDR2 YFSETQ. Trimming took 3 bases from V and 4 from J; bases not matched to a gene: 9. This CDR3 comprises 15 residues. Written as DNA, the CDR3 is TGCGCCAGCAGCTGGAATACAGGGGGTGGGTACGAGCAGTACTTC. It specifies CASSWNTGGGYEQYF. The full variable domain, its missing parts supplied by reference TRBV5-1 and TRBJ2-7, is KAGVTQTPRYLIKTRGQQVTLSCSPISGHRSVSWYQQTPGQGLQFLFEYFSETQRNKGNFPGRFSGRQFSNSRSEMNVSTLELGDSALYLCASSWNTGGGYEQYFGPGTRLTVT.